This T cell receptor (beta chain) was identified in a study of T cells in Graves' hyperthyroidism and ophthalmopathy. This CDR3 is 15 amino acids long. From germline, CDR1 is SGHTA and CDR2 FQGNSA. V dropped 5 bases and J dropped 4 bases, with 17 bases sitting between them. Regions amplified from RNA transcripts were the TCR beta CDR3 regions. A set of HTBI primers served as the primers for a first-round RT-PCR of the TCR CDR3. TCRdb re-called the multiplex PCR reads through MiXCR, storing one row per CDR3 protein. The top ten clones hold under 55% of a sample with under 350,000 distinct CDR3 sequences, about 20% of them seen once. This clonotype was counted a few times. Its specificity is unknown. The PBMCs were taken from around 9.1 ml of fresh peripheral blood. Overall study results and limits: Ophthalmopathy could be told apart from stable hyperthyroidism with a 13 V-J model. Most thyroid-expanded clonotypes above 0.001 were also found in blood.

The TCR originated in a woman aged 50 to 60 with Graves' hyperthyroidism. V gene TRBV7-2 combines with J gene TRBJ2-5; D is perhaps TRBD2 (7 bases). The source material was blood. The CDR3 here is CASSQIGGGLETQYF. The CDR3 region has the DNA TGTGCCAGCAGCCAGATTGGGGGGGGCCTAGAGACCCAGTACTTC.